This T cell receptor (beta chain) was found in a study of blood T cell repertoires in COVID-19. About the research overall: The samples span acute and convalescent COVID-19 from the United States, Italy and Spain.

As originally analysed: Reference gene primers were amplified, and this amplification served to estimate nucleated cell counts. The repertoire was sequenced with immunoSEQ multiplex PCR; TCRdb's copy has only in-frame clones and lacks some. That table supplies the V and J calls and clone size; D and trimming were determined from the DNA. The profile shows about 180,000 clones, 85% to 90% of them singletons. The CDR3 contains 15 residues. With V trimmed by 7 bases and J by 8 bases, 8 bases remained unmatched. The germline CDR1 and CDR2 sequences are LNHDA and SQIVND (reference sequence). This clone has just a few counts.

The clonotype comes from a woman in her 70s with COVID-19, enrolled during active disease. Source material: peripheral blood. This chain uses TRBV19 with TRBJ1-6; TRBD1 matches 10 bases. In nucleotides, the CDR3 is TGTGCCAGTACCAGTGTCGGACAGGGGGATTCACCCCTCCACTTT. Translated: CASTSVGQGDSPLHF.